This entry concerns a single TCR beta chain. The record originates from a study of blood T cell repertoires in COVID-19. On the study more broadly: Nucleic acid was either cDNA or gDNA, and it came from T cells, B-cell-depleted T cells, or PBMCs.

Original methodology: Reference gene primer amplification gave estimated nucleated cell counts. Profiling relied on immunoSEQ multiplex PCR, and the TCRdb table lists in-frame clones only, not all of them. The V and J calls and the clone size are those of that table, but D and trimming were determined from the DNA. The repertoire holds around 83,000 clones, around 84% seen once, with about 7.8% in the top ten. The CDR3 spans 14 residues. Germline CDR1 and CDR2: SGHRS and YFSETQ. V gave up 4 bases and J gave up 3 bases, with 10 bases separating them. The sequencing input was peripheral blood. The TCR was taken from a man older than 75 with active or convalescent COVID-19. The chain couples TRBV5-1 to TRBJ1-4, with D possibly being TRBD1 (6 bases). The CDR3 region has the DNA TGCGCCAGCAGCCTCTGGACAGCTAATGAAAAACTGTTTTTT. Translating gives CASSLWTANEKLFF.